One and the same sample provided the 26 T cell receptor beta chains below, sequenced in a study of identical twins. One entry per CDR3 protein results from TCRdb running MiXCR on the 5' RACE reads. The table lists 250,000 to 350,000 distinct CDR3 sequences, 8% to 9% of them singletons, with roughly 2% in the top ten. This same sample was also taken into another study, of yellow fever vaccine responses in identical twins.

Sequencing was done on a sample of memory (CD45RO+) T cells sorted from blood. The receptors were sampled from a woman between 18 and 29 years old in good health.

The genes are TRBV5-5 and TRBJ2-1; 9 positions match TRBD1. The CDR3 consists of 15 residues. Germline CDR1 SGHKS, CDR2 YYEKEE (reference sequence). The V gene end was trimmed by 0 bases and the J gene end by 12 bases; junction bases not matched to a gene: 10. CDR3 loop: CASSLANLPGQGQFF. CDR3 DNA: TGTGCCAGCAGCTTGGCCAACCTGCCGGGACAGGGGCAGTTCTTC.

This clonotype has only a few counts. V usage is TRBV6-4 and J usage is TRBJ2-3; 7 bases agree with TRBD2. Germline-derived CDR1 and CDR2 are MRHNA and SNTAGT. J was trimmed by 2 bases and V by 3 bases; bases with no gene match: 5. This CDR3 comprises 15 residues. The CDR3 nucleotides read TGTGCCAGCAGTGAGACTAGCCGAGCCACAGATACGCAGTATTTT. This translates into CASSETSRATDTQYF.

This chain connects TRBV18 to TRBJ2-6; unclear D gene. Germline V lookup: CDR1 KGHSH, CDR2 LQKENI. Trimming removed 6 bases from V and 0 bases from J, with 9 bases in between. This CDR3 is 15 amino acids long. CDR3 sequence: CASSQQSSGANVLTF. The CDR3 coding sequence is TGTGCCAGCTCGCAGCAGAGCTCTGGGGCCAACGTCCTGACTTTC.

This clonotype was recorded at least ten times. V gene TRBV5-1 combines with J gene TRBJ2-1; 9 bases are shared with TRBD1. The CDR3 runs 16 residues. In germline, CDR1 is SGHRS, CDR2 YFSETQ. V shed 3 bases, J shed 7 bases, and the junction held 11 bases outside the gene matches. The CDR3 DNA follows: TGCGCCAGCAGCTGGTCCGGGACAGGGAGCTCTAATGAGCAGTTCTTC. Its translation is CASSWSGTGSSNEQFF.

Many counts were recorded for this clonotype. The rearrangement joins TRBV7-9 to TRBJ2-7; D is tentatively TRBD1 or TRBD2 (5 bases each). CDR1 and CDR2 from the germline V gene are SEHNR and FQNEAQ (reference sequence). The CDR3 is 15 residues long. The V end lost 1 base, the J end lost 1 base, and 11 bases lay between the germline ends. CDR3 in amino acids: CASSLGTGLSYEQYV. In nucleotides, the CDR3 is TGTGCCAGCAGCTTAGGTACGGGGCTGTCCTACGAGCAGTACGTC.

This clonotype was counted many times. The V gene is TRBV12-3 or TRBV12-4, the J gene TRBJ2-1; a weak D match, TRBD1 (5 bases). This CDR3 comprises 14 residues. The V end lost 5 bases, the J end lost 1 base, and 9 bases lay between the germline ends. The CDR3 DNA sequence: TGTGCCAGCAGTACCGACAGATCCTACAATGAGCAGTTCTTC. Amino acids: CASSTDRSYNEQFF.

This sequence joins TRBV7-9 and TRBJ1-1; 10 bases are a match to TRBD1. CDR3 length: 16 residues. The germline CDR1 and CDR2 sequences are SEHNR and FQNEAQ (reference sequence). J was trimmed by 7 bases and V by 0 bases; bases with no gene match: 8. The CDR3 DNA is TGTGCCAGCAGCTTAGCGACAGGGGGCTCGGCCGTTGAAGCTTTCTTT. It codes for CASSLATGGSAVEAFF.

This clonotype was observed many times. The chain joins TRBV12-3 or TRBV12-4 to TRBJ2-4; no clear D. Trimming left V 3 bases short and J 3 bases short, with 15 bases between. CDR3 size: 16 residues. CDR3 residues: CASSFGPVRLKNIQYF. CDR3 in DNA: TGTGCCAGCAGTTTCGGACCCGTTCGTCTCAAAAACATTCAGTACTTC.

The rearrangement links TRBV27 to TRBJ1-5, with a tentative D call TRBD1 (5 bases). V dropped 6 bases and J dropped 0 bases, with 15 bases sitting between them. This CDR3 has 16 residues. The germline CDR1 and CDR2 sequences are MNHEY and SMNVEV (reference sequence). This chain's CDR3 is CASRRWGANSNQPQHF. The DNA of the CDR3 is TGTGCCAGCAGGCGATGGGGCGCTAATAGCAATCAGCCCCAGCATTTT.

The rearrangement joins TRBV29-1 to TRBJ2-2, with D tentatively TRBD1 (6 bases). In germline, CDR1 is SQVTM, CDR2 ANQGSEA. Trimming left V 2 bases short and J 8 bases short, with 15 bases between. There are 14 residues in the CDR3. CDR3 DNA: TGCAGCGTTGAATCGATGCAGGGGCGAGGGGAGCTGTTTTTT. This encodes CSVESMQGRGELFF.

This clonotype was picked up a small number of times. The V call is TRBV7-9, the J call TRBJ2-7, with 7 positions matching TRBD2. CDR3 length: 15 amino acids. Germline loops: CDR1 SEHNR, CDR2 FQNEAQ (reference sequence). With 1 base clipped from V and 1 base from J, the junction kept 4 bases outside the gene matches. This CDR3 reads CASSLERAGSYEQYF. The CDR3 DNA is TGTGCCAGCAGCTTAGAGCGAGCGGGGTCCTACGAGCAGTACTTC.

This chain links TRBV27 with TRBJ1-2, with 7 positions matching TRBD1. With 6 bases clipped from V and 5 bases from J, the junction kept 6 bases outside the gene matches. The CDR3 contains 13 residues. CDR1 and CDR2 (germline): MNHEY, SMNVEV (reference sequence). DNA of the CDR3: TGTGCCAGCAGCGAAACAGGGGATTATGGCTACACCTTC. Encoded protein: CASSETGDYGYTF.

This clonotype was counted many times. The CDR3 nucleotides are TGCGCCAGCAGCTTGTCGGGGAATCAAGAGACCCAGTACTTC. Translating gives CASSLSGNQETQYF. The V call is TRBV5-1, the J call TRBJ2-5, with a tentative D call TRBD2 (5 bases). The CDR3 sequence is 14 residues long. Trimming left V 1 base short and J 2 bases short, with 9 bases between. CDR1 and CDR2 from the germline V gene are SGHRS and YFSETQ.

The genes are TRBV2 and TRBJ1-2; D unresolved. Trimming removed 3 bases at V and 0 bases at J, with 5 bases between. There are 13 residues in the CDR3. Per germline, CDR1 SNHLY and CDR2 FYNNEI. CDR3 amino acids: CASSDVANYGYTF. CDR3 in DNA: TGTGCCAGCAGTGACGTGGCTAACTATGGCTACACCTTC. Full variable domain (missing parts from reference TRBV2 and TRBJ1-2): EPEVTQTPSHQVTQMGQEVILRCVPISNHLYFYWYRQILGQKVEFLVSFYNNEISEKSEIFDDQFSVERPDGSNFTLKIRSTKLEDSAMYFCASSDVANYGYTFGSGTRLTVV.

The rearrangement joins TRBV7-9 to TRBJ1-4, with no clear D. Trimming left V 6 bases short and J 4 bases short, with 15 bases between. The CDR3 sequence is 15 residues long. Germline assignment: CDR1 SEHNR and CDR2 FQNEAQ (reference sequence). The CDR3 protein is CASRKTAPNNEKLFF. In DNA, the CDR3 is TGTGCCAGCAGGAAAACAGCCCCGAATAATGAAAAACTGTTTTTT.

This clonotype was seen ten or more times. The chain uses TRBV7-2 and TRBJ2-1; TRBD2 aligns across 10 bases. CDR3 length: 15 amino acids. Trimming at V came to 1 base and at J to 5 bases, leaving 2 bases not matched to a gene. CDR1 and CDR2 from the germline V gene are SGHTA and FQGNSA. The CDR3 DNA sequence: TGTGCCAGCAGCTTAGGAGCGGGAGGGCACAATGAGCAGTTCTTC. It is translated as CASSLGAGGHNEQFF.

The rearrangement links TRBV28 to TRBJ2-2, with TRBD1 matching over 10 bases. Per the germline V gene, CDR1 is MDHEN and CDR2 is SYDVKM. J lost 2 bases, V lost 4 bases, and 4 bases had no gene match. CDR3 size: 16 residues. CDR3 in DNA: TGTGCCAGCAGTTCGGGGACAGGGGATAACACCGGGGAGCTGTTTTTT. This gives the protein CASSSGTGDNTGELFF.

The table lists this clonotype with a few counts. The chain carries TRBV28 and TRBJ1-2; D is ambiguous. The V end lost 3 bases, the J end lost 7 bases, and 21 bases lay between the germline ends. The germline gives CDR1 MDHEN, CDR2 SYDVKM. The length of the CDR3 is 16 residues. The CDR3 region has the DNA TGTGCCAGCAGTTTTACGAAAGTGGGTGACTTGGGTGGCTACACCTTC. It is translated as CASSFTKVGDLGGYTF.

This clonotype was counted many times. This chain joins TRBV4-1 and TRBJ2-1; 9 nucleotides agree with TRBD1. CDR3 length: 15 residues. Germline V CDR1 and CDR2: MGHRA, YSYEKL. J was trimmed by 6 bases and V by 8 bases; bases with no gene match: 11. The CDR3 coding sequence is TGCGCCAGCTCACCGGGACAGGGCCTTTCCAATGAGCAGTTCTTC. Its protein is CASSPGQGLSNEQFF.

The chain uses TRBV7-2 and TRBJ2-3; TRBD2 matches 10 bases. From germline, CDR1 is SGHTA and CDR2 FQGNSA. This CDR3 is 18 amino acids long. The V and J ends lost 3 bases and 1 base, in that order; junction bases with no gene match: 10. This CDR3 reads CASSFAPPSGGGTDTQYF. The CDR3 DNA follows: TGTGCCAGCAGCTTCGCCCCCCCTAGCGGGGGAGGCACAGATACGCAGTATTTT.

Ten or more counts support this clonotype. V usage is TRBV29-1 and J usage is TRBJ1-1; TRBD1 might be the D (5 bases). Trimming stripped 5 bases from V and 5 bases from J, with 15 bases between. CDR3 length equals 13 residues. Per germline, CDR1 SQVTM and CDR2 ANQGSEA. CDR3 nucleotide sequence: TGCAGCGTTTCCTCCAGTGAGGGGACTGAAGCTTTCTTT. It encodes CSVSSSEGTEAFF.

This clonotype was observed at least ten times. The chain joins TRBV7-8 to TRBJ2-5, with TRBD2 identical over 8 bases. The CDR3 is made up of 14 amino acids. Germline CDR1 reads SGHVS; CDR2 reads FQNEAQ. The trim removed 2 bases at V and 4 bases at J, leaving 3 bases unmatched. Written as DNA, the CDR3 is TGTGCCAGCAGCTTAAATGCGGGGGGAGAGACCCAGTACTTC. Translation: CASSLNAGGETQYF.

J is TRBJ1-1 and V is TRBV12-5; D not certain. The germline V and J ends were trimmed by 1 base and 1 base, with 7 bases remaining between them. This CDR3 comprises 14 residues. Germline values: CDR1 LGHNT, CDR2 FRNRAP. The CDR3 nucleotides are TGTGCTAGTGGTTTGGACAGTCCGAACACTGAAGCTTTCTTT. This encodes CASGLDSPNTEAFF.

This clonotype was seen ten or more times. The gene calls are TRBV24-1 and TRBJ2-5; D might be TRBD1 or TRBD2, each matching 6 bases. The CDR3 is 16 amino acids. The V end lost 3 bases, the J end lost 7 bases, and 20 bases lay between the germline ends. Germline loops: CDR1 KGHDR, CDR2 SFDVKD. The CDR3 sequence is CATSDDGGPRAGTQYF. The DNA for the CDR3 is TGTGCCACCAGTGATGATGGGGGGCCCAGGGCGGGGACCCAGTACTTC.

This chain joins TRBV3-1 and TRBJ1-1; the match to TRBD1 covers 7 bases. The trim removed 3 bases at V and 4 bases at J, leaving 2 bases unmatched. The CDR3 is made up of 13 amino acids. The germline gives CDR1 LGHDT, CDR2 YNNKEL (reference sequence). CDR3 sequence: CASSHGTATEAFF. CDR3 nucleotides: TGTGCCAGCAGCCACGGGACAGCCACTGAAGCTTTCTTT.

This clonotype was detected a few times. The chain combines TRBV5-5 with TRBJ2-1; tentative D call: TRBD1 (6 bases). The CDR3 consists of 13 residues. With 4 bases removed from V and 3 bases from J, the gap between germline ends came to 8 bases. Germline values: CDR1 SGHKS, CDR2 YYEKEE (reference sequence). CDR3 sequence: CASSRGGYNEQFF. The CDR3 DNA reads as TGTGCCAGCAGCCGAGGGGGCTACAATGAGCAGTTCTTC. Complete variable domain (other parts from reference TRBV5-5 and TRBJ2-1): DAGVTQSPTHLIKTRGQQVTLRCSPISGHKSVSWYQQVLGQGPQFIFQYYEKEERGRGNFPDRFSARQFPNYSSELNVNALLLGDSALYLCASSRGGYNEQFFGPGTRLTVL.